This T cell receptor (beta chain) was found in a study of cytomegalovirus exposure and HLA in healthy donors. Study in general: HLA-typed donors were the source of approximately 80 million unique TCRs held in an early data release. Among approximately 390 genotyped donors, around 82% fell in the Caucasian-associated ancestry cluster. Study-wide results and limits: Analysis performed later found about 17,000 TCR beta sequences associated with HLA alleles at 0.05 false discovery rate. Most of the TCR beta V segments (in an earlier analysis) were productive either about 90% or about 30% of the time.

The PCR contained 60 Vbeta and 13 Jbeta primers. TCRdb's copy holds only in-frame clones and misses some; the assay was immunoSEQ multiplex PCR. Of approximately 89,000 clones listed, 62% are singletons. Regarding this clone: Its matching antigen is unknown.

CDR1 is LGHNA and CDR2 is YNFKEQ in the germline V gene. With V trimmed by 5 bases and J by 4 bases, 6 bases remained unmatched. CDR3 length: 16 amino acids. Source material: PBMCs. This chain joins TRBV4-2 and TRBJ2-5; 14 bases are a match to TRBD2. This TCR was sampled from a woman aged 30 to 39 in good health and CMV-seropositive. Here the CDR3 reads CASSAGTSGGRETQYF. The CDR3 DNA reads TGTGCCAGCAGCGCTGGGACTAGCGGGGGTCGAGAGACCCAGTACTTC.